Described below is a single TCR beta chain sequence and its context. Antigen specificity is unknown. This sample stems from a study of T cell responses to AZD1222 COVID-19 vaccine. Trimming cost V 3 bases and J 1 base, with 14 bases left between them. The CDR3 is made up of 15 amino acids. The V gene's germline CDR1 is DFQATT and CDR2 SNEGSKA (reference sequence). Study conclusions and caveats: Most donors were white British, females outnumbered males, and clonal diversity was possibly underestimated.

The repertoire was sequenced with immunoSEQ multiplex PCR; TCRdb's copy has only in-frame clones and lacks some. Among about 150,000 clones listed, about nine tenths were seen once. This clonotype was sampled from an adult in good health. This sample comprised peripheral blood, obtained on day 0 of AZD1222 vaccination. The gene calls are TRBV20-1 and TRBJ2-3; a weak D match, TRBD1 (6 bases). CDR3: CSASLVRGCTDTQYF. CDR3 nucleotide sequence: TGCAGTGCTAGTCTGGTCAGGGGTTGCACAGATACGCAGTATTTT.